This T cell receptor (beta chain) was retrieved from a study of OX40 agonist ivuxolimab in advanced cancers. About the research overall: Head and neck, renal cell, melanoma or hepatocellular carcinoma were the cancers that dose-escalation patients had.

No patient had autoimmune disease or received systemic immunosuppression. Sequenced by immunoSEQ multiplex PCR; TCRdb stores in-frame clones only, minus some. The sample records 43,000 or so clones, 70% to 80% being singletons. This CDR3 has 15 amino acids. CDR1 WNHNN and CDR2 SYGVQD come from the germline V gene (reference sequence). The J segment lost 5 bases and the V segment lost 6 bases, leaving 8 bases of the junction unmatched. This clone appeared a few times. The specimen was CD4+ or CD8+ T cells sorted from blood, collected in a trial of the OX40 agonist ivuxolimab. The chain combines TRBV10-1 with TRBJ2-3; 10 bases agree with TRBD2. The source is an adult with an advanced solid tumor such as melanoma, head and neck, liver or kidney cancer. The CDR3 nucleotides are TGCGCCAGCAGCCCCCGGACTAGCGGAGGAGATACGCAGTATTTT. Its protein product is CASSPRTSGGDTQYF.